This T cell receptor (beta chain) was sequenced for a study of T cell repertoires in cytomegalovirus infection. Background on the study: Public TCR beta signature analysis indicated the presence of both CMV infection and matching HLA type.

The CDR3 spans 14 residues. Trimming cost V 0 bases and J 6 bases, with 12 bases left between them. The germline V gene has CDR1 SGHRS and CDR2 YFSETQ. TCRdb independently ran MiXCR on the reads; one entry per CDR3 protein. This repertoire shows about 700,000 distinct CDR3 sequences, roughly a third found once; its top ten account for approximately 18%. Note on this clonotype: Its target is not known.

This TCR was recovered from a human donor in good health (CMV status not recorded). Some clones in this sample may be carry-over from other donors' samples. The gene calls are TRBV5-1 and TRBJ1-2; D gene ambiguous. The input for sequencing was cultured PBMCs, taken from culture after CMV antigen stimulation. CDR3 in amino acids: CASSLEAGNHGYTF. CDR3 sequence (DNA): TGCGCCAGCAGCTTGGAGGCCGGGAATCATGGCTACACCTTC. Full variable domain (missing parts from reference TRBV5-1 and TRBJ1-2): KAGVTQTPRYLIKTRGQQVTLSCSPISGHRSVSWYQQTPGQGLQFLFEYFSETQRNKGNFPGRFSGRQFSNSRSEMNVSTLELGDSALYLCASSLEAGNHGYTFGSGTRLTVV.